This TCR beta chain was observed in a study of control samples from healthy donors and cancer patients. Per the germline V gene, CDR1 is MNHGY and CDR2 is SAAAGT. The CDR3 sequence is 18 residues long. The ends lost 7 bases at V and 0 bases at J; junction bases unmatched: 13. TCRdb's table, derived via immunoSEQ multiplex PCR, lists solely in-frame clones and lacks some. The sample has 150,000 to 200,000 clones; around 90% are singletons. The chain couples TRBV6-8 to TRBJ2-2; the match to TRBD2 covers 8 bases. This TCR came from a woman aged 25 to 39 in good health. Sequenced material: blood. The chain's CDR3 is CASIIPQGLAANTGELFF. Written as DNA, the CDR3 is TGTGCCAGCATCATCCCCCAAGGACTAGCCGCGAACACCGGGGAGCTGTTTTTT.